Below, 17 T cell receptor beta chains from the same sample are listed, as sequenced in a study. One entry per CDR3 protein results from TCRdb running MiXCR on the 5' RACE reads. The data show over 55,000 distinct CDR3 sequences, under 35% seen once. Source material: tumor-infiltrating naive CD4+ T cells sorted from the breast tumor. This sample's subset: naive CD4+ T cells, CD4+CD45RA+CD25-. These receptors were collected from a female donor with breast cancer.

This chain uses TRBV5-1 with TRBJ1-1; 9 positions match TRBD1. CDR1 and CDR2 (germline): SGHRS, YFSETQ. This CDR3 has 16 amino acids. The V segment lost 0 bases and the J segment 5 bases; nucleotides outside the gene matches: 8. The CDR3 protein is CASSLVSTGGFTEAFF. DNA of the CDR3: TGCGCCAGCAGCTTGGTCTCCACAGGGGGCTTTACTGAAGCTTTCTTT.

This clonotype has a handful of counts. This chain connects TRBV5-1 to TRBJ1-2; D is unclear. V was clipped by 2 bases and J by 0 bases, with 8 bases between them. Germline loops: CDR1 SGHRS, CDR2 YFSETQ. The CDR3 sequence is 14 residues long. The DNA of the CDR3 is TGCGCCAGCAGCTTTGGAGACCCTAACTATGGCTACACCTTC. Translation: CASSFGDPNYGYTF.

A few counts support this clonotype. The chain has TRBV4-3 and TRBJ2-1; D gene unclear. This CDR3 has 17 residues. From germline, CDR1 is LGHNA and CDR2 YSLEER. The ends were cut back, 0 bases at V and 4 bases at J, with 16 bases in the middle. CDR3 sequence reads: CASSQERGRYGYNEQFF. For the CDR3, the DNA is TGCGCCAGCAGCCAAGAAAGAGGTCGCTATGGTTACAATGAGCAGTTCTTC.

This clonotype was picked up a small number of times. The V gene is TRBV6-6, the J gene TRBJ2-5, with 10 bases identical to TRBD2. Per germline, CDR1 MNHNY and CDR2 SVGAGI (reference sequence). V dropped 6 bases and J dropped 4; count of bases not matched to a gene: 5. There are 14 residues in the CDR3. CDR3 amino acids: CASRLLAGTETQYF. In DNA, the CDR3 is TGTGCCAGCAGGCTACTAGCGGGAACAGAGACCCAGTACTTC.

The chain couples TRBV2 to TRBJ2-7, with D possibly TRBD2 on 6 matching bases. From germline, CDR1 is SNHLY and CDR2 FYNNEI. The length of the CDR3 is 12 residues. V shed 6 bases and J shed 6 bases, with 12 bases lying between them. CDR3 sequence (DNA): TGTGCCAGCAGGATGGAGGGTTCCGAGCAGTACTTC. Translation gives CASRMEGSEQYF.

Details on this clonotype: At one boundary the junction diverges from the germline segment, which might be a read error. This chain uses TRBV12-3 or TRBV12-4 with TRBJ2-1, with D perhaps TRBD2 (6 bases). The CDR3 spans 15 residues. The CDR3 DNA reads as TGTGCCAGCAACCCGCTTAGCGGAGCCCCTTCACCACAGTTCTTT. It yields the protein CASNPLSGAPSPQFF.

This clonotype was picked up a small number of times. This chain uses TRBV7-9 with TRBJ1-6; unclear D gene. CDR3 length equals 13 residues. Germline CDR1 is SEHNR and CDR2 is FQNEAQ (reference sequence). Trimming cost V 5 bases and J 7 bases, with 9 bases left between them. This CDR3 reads CASSDAGNSPLHF. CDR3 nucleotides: TGTGCCAGCAGCGACGCGGGGAATTCACCCCTCCACTTT.

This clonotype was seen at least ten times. This CDR3 reads CASSYRGDGAEAFF. The CDR3 nucleotides are TGCGCCAGCAGCTATCGAGGGGATGGGGCTGAAGCTTTCTTT. J is TRBJ1-1 and V is TRBV5-1, with a possible D match to TRBD1 (5 bases). The V end lost 3 bases, the J end lost 6 bases, and 15 bases lay between the germline ends. Germline CDR1 reads SGHRS; CDR2 reads YFSETQ. The CDR3 has 14 amino acids. The full variable domain, with the rest looked up from reference TRBV5-1 and TRBJ1-1, is KAGVTQTPRYLIKTRGQQVTLSCSPISGHRSVSWYQQTPGQGLQFLFEYFSETQRNKGNFPGRFSGRQFSNSRSEMNVSTLELGDSALYLCASSYRGDGAEAFFGQGTRLTVV.

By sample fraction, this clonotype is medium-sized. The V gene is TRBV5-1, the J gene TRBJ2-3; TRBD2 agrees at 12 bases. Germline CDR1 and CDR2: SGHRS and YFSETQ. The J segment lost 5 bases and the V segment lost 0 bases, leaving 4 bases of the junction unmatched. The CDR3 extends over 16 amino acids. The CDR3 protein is CASSLGLAGAGDTQYF. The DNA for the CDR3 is TGCGCCAGCAGCTTGGGACTAGCGGGAGCAGGAGATACGCAGTATTTT.

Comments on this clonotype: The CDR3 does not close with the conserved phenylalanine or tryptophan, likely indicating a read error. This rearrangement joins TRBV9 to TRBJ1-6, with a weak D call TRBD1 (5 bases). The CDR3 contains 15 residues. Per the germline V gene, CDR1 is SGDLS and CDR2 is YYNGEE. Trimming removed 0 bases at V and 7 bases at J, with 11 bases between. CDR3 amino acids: CASSVDGGGNSPLHL. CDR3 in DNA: TGTGCCAGCAGCGTAGACGGGGGTGGCAATTCACCCCTCCACCTT.

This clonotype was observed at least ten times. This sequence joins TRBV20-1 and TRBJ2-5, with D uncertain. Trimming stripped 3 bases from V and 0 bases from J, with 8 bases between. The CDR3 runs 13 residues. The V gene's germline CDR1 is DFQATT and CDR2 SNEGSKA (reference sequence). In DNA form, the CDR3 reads TGCAGTGCTAGTGATGAGTACCAAGAGACCCAGTACTTC. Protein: CSASDEYQETQYF.

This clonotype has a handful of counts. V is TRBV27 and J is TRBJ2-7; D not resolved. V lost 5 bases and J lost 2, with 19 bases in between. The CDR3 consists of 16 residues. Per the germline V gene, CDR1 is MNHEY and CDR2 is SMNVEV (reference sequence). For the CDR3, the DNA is TGTGCCAGCAGTCCACCTTTATCACGGACCCCCTACGAGCAGTACTTC. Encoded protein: CASSPPLSRTPYEQYF.

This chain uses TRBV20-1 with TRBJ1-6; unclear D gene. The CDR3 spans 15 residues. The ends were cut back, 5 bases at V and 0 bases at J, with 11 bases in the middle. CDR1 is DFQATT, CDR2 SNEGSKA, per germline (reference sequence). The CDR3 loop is CSARTSSSYNSPLHF. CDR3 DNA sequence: TGCAGTGCTCGGACGTCTTCCTCCTATAATTCACCCCTCCACTTT.

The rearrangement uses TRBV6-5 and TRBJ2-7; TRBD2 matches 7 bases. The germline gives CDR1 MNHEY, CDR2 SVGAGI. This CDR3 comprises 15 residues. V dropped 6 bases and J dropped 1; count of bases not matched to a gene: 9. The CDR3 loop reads CASSPPQGGSYEQYF. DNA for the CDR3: TGTGCCAGCAGCCCCCCTCAGGGAGGGTCCTACGAGCAGTACTTC.

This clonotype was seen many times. CDR3 protein: CASTIRGGRMDTQYF. The CDR3 nucleotides read TGTGCCAGCACGATACGGGGGGGCCGTATGGATACGCAGTATTTT. The chain has TRBV2 and TRBJ2-3, with 8 bases that match TRBD2. Germline V gene sequence: CDR1 SNHLY, CDR2 FYNNEI. V was pared by 7 bases and J by 6 bases, with 12 bases of the junction left unmatched. This CDR3 is built from 15 residues.

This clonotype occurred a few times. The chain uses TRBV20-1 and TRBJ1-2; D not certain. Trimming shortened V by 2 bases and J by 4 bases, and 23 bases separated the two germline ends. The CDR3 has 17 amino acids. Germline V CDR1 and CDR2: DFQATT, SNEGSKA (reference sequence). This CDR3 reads CSARPRRRTAILYGYTF. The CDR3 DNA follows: TGCAGTGCTAGACCGAGACGGCGGACCGCAATACTCTATGGCTACACCTTC.

CDR3 in DNA: TGTGCCAGCAGTAGGGGGACAGCTGGGGCCAACGTCCTGACTTTC. It yields the protein CASSRGTAGANVLTF. This sequence joins TRBV12-3 or TRBV12-4 and TRBJ2-6; 7 nucleotides match TRBD1. CDR3 size: 15 residues. The ends lost 5 bases at V and 2 bases at J; junction bases unmatched: 3.